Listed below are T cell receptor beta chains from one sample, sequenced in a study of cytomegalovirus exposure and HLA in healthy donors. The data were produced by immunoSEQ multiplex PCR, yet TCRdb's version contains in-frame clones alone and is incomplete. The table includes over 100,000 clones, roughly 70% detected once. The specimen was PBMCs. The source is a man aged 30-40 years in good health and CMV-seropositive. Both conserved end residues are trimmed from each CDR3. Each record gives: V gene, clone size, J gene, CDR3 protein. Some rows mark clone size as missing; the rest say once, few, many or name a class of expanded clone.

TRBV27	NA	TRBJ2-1	ASSFIPIQIYNEQF
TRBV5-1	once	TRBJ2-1	ASSLMSGGRDEQF
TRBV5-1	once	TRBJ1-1	ASSLDSGSTEAF
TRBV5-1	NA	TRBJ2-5	ASSTGGGETQY
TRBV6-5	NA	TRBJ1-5	ASSPSFNQPQH
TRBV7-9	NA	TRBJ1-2	ASSSTGGRIYGYT
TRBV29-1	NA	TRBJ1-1	SVDIGTEAF
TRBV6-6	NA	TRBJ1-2	ASNLLSGRGSYGYT
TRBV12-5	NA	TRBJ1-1	ASGLQGAFTEAF
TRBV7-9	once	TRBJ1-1	ASSLRGGLNTEAF
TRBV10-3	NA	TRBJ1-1	RHSKRAF
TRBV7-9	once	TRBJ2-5	ASSLTLQGKRTQY
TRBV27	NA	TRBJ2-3	ASSLGTGGSDTQY
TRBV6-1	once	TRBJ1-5	ASSVYRTGENQPQH